This T cell receptor beta chain was recovered during a study of blood T cell repertoires in COVID-19. Background on the study: PBMCs, B-cell-depleted T cells, or T cells were the source of the cDNA or gDNA that made up the material.

TCRdb keeps only in-frame clones here, not all; method: immunoSEQ multiplex PCR. The data show some 97,000 clones, around 81% seen once. J lost 2 bases, V lost 4 bases, and 12 bases had no gene match. This CDR3 is 17 amino acids long. Looked up from germline, CDR1 is SGHDN and CDR2 is FVKESK. Sequencing used peripheral blood. This receptor was taken from a man aged 45 to 65 with active or convalescent COVID-19. The chain has TRBV14 and TRBJ2-7; 9 bases line up with TRBD2. Written as DNA, the CDR3 is TGTGCCAGCAGCCGCCTAAGGGCTAGCGGGATACCCTACGAGCAGTACTTC. This codes for CASSRLRASGIPYEQYF.